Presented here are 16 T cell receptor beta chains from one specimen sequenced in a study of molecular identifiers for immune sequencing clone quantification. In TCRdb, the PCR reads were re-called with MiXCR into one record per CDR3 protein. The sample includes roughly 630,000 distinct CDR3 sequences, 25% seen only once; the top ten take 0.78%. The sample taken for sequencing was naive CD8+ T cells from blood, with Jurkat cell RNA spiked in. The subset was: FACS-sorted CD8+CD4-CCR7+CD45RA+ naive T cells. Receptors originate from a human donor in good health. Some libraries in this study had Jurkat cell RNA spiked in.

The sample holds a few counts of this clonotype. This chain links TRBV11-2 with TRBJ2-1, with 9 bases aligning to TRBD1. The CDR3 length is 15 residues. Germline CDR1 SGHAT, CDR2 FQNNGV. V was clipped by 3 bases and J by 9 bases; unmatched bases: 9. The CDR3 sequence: CASSFMGQGSSEQFF. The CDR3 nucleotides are TGTGCCAGCAGCTTTATGGGACAGGGTAGTAGTGAGCAGTTCTTC.

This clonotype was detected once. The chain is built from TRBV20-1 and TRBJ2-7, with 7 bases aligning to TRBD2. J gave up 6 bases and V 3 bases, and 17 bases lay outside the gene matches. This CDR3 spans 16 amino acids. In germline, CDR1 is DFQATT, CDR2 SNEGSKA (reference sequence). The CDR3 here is CSARGGRAVFQGEQYF. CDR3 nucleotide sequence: TGCAGTGCTAGGGGGGGGAGGGCCGTCTTTCAGGGCGAGCAGTACTTC.

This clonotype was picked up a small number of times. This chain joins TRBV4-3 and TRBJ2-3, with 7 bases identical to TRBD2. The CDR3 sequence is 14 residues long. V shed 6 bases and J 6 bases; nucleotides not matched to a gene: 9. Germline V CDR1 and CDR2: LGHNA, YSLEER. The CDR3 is CASSHGGRADTQYF. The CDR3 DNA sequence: TGCGCCAGCAGTCACGGCGGGAGAGCTGATACGCAGTATTTT.

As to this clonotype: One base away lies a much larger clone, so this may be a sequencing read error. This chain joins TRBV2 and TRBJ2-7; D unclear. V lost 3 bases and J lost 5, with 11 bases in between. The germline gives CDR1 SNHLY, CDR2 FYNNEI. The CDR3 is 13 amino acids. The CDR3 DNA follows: TGTGCCAGCAGTGATTCGTATGGGCACGAGCAGTACTTC. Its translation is CASSDSYGHEQYF.

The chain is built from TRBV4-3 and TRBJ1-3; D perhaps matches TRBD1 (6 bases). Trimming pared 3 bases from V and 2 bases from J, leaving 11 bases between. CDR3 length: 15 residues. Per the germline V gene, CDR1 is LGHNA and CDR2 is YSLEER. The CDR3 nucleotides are TGCGCCAGCAGCCAGAACCGGGACACTGGAAACACCATATATTTT. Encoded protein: CASSQNRDTGNTIYF.

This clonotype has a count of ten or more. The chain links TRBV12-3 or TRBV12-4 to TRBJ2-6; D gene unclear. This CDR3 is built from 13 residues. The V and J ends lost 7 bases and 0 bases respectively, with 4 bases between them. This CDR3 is CASKGSGANVLTF. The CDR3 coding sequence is TGTGCCAGCAAAGGCTCTGGGGCCAACGTCCTGACTTTC.

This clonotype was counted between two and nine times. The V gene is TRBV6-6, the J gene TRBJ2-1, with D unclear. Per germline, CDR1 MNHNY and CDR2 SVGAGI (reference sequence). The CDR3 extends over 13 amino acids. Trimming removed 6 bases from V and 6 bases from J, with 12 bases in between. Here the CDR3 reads CASRYPPGNEQFF. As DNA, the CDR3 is TGTGCCAGCAGGTATCCCCCGGGCAATGAGCAGTTCTTC.

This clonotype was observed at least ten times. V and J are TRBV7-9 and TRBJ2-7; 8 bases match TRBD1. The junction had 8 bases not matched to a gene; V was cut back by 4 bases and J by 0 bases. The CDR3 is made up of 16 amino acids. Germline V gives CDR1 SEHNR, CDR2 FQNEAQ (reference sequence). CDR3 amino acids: CASSSTGQAYSYEQYF. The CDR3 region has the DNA TGTGCCAGCAGCTCGACGGGACAGGCTTACTCCTACGAGCAGTACTTC.

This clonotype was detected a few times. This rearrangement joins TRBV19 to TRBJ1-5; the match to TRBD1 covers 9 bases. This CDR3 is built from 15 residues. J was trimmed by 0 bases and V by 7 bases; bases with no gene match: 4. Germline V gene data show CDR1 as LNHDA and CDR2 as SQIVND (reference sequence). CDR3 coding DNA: TGTGCCAGTAACCTGGACAGGGGTAGCAATCAGCCCCAGCATTTT. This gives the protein CASNLDRGSNQPQHF.

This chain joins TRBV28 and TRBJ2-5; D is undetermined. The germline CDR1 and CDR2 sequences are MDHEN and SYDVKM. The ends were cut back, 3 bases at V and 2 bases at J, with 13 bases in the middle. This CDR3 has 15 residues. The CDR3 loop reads CASSFDRTDQETQYF. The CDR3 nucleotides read TGTGCCAGCAGTTTTGATCGGACGGATCAAGAGACCCAGTACTTC.

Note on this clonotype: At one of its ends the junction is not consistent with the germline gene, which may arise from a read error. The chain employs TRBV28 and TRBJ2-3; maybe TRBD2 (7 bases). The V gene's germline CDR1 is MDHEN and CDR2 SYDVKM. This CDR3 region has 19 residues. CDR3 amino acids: CASSSSPLLGGVNTDTQYF. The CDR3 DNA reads TGTGCCAGCAGTTCCAGCCCCCTTCTAGGGGGGGTTAACACAGATACGCAGTATTTC.

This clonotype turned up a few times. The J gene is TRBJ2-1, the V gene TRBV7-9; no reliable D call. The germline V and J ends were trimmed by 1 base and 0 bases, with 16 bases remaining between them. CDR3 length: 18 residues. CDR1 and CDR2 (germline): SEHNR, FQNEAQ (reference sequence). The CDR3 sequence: CASSLVATTPSSYNEQFF. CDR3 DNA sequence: TGTGCCAGCAGCTTAGTGGCTACCACCCCGAGCTCCTACAATGAGCAGTTCTTC.

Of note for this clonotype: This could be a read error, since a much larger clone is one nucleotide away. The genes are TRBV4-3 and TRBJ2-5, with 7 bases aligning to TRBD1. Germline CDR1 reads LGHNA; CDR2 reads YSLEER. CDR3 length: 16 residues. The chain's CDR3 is CASRQDLRGLLETQYF. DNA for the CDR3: TGCGCCAGCCGCCAAGATTTAAGGGGGCTGTTAGAGACCCAGTACTTC.

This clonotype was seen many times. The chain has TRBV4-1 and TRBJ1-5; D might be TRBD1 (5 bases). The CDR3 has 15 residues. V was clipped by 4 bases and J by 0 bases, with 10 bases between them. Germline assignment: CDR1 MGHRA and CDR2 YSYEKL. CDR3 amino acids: CASSPRVLSNQPQHF. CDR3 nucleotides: TGCGCCAGCAGCCCCAGGGTCCTTAGCAATCAGCCCCAGCATTTT.

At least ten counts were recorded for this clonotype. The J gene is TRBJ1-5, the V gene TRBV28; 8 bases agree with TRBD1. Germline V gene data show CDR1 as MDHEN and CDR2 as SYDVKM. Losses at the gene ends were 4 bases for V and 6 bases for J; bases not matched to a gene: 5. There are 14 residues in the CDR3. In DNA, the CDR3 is TGTGCCAGCAGTTCAAGGACAGGGCTTCAGCCCCAGCATTTT. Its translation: CASSSRTGLQPQHF.

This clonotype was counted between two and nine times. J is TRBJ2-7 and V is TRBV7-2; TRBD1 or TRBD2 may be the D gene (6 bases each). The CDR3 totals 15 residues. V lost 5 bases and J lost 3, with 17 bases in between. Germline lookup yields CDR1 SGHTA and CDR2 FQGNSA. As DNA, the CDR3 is TGTGCCAGCAGCACACCTTACGAGGGGGGCTACGAGCAGTACTTC. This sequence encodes CASSTPYEGGYEQYF.